This TCR beta chain was captured in a study of blood T cell repertoires in COVID-19. The CDR3 is made up of 15 amino acids. CDR1 is SEHNR, CDR2 FQNEAQ, per germline (reference sequence). The ends were cut back, 6 bases at V and 0 bases at J, with 12 bases in the middle. TCRdb keeps only in-frame clones here, not all; method: immunoSEQ multiplex PCR. The sample has approximately 230,000 clones; around 80% are singletons. The source is a man aged 35 to 55 who had recovered from COVID-19. The rearrangement links TRBV7-9 to TRBJ2-1; D is undetermined. Sequences were obtained from PBMCs or T cells enriched from blood (not recorded which). The CDR3 protein is CASRHLAVSYNEQFF. Written as DNA, the CDR3 is TGTGCCAGCAGACACCTTGCGGTCTCCTACAATGAGCAGTTCTTC.